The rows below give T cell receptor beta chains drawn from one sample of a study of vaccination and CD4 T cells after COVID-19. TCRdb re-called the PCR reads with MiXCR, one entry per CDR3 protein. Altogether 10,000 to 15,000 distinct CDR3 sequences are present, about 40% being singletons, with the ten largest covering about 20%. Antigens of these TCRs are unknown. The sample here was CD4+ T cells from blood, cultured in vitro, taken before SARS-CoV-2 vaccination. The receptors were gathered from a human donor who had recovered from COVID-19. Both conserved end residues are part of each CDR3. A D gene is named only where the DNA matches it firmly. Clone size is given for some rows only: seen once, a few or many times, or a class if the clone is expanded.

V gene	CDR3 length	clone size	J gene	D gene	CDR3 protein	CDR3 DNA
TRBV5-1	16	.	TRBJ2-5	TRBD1	CASSPQGTVPQETQYF	TGCGCCAGCAGCCCCCAAGGGACAGTCCCACAAGAGACCCAGTACTTC
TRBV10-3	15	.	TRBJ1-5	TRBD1	CAISPGTGDPQPQHF	TGTGCCATCAGCCCCGGGACAGGGGATCCCCAGCCCCAGCATTTT
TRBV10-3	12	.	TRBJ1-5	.	CAIGDGDQPQHF	TGTGCCATCGGGGACGGGGATCAGCCCCAGCATTTT
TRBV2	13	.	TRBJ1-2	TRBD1	CASSLRTGDGYTF	TGTGCCAGCAGCCTCAGGACAGGGGATGGCTACACCTTC
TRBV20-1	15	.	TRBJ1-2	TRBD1	CSARDYRGWNYGYTF	TGCAGTGCTAGGGACTACAGGGGATGGAACTATGGCTACACCTTC
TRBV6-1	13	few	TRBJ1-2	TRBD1	CASGQDWDRGYTF	TGTGCCAGCGGACAGGACTGGGATCGTGGCTACACCTTC
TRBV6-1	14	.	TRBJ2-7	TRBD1	CASSEVGQGARQYF	TGTGCCAGCAGTGAAGTCGGACAGGGGGCGAGGCAGTACTTC
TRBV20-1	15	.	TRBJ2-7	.	CSARDSRVPSNEQYF	TGCAGTGCTAGAGATTCCCGGGTCCCATCCAACGAGCAGTACTTC
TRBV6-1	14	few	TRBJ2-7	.	CASSGLFDGYEQYF	TGTGCCAGCAGTGGACTTTTCGACGGCTACGAGCAGTACTTC
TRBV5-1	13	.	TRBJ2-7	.	CASSLYSSYEQYF	TGCGCCAGCAGCTTGTATAGCTCCTACGAGCAGTACTTC
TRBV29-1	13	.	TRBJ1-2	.	CSVGGSLTHGYTF	TGCAGCGTTGGCGGGTCCCTGACCCATGGCTACACCTTC
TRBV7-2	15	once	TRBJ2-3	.	CASSLMLTSTDTQYF	TGTGCCAGCAGCTTAATGTTAACTAGCACAGATACGCAGTATTTT
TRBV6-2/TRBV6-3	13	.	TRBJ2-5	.	CASSLGRKETQYF	TGTGCCAGCAGCTTGGGAAGAAAAGAGACCCAGTACTTC
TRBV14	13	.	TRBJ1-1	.	CASSQDRRTEAFF	TGTGCCAGCAGCCAAGACAGAAGGACTGAAGCTTTCTTT
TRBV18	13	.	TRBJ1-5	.	CASSPYGFEAQHF	TGTGCCAGCTCACCATACGGGTTTGAGGCCCAGCATTTT
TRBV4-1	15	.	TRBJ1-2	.	CASSQRSRDPGGYTF	TGCGCCAGCAGCCAAAGATCAAGGGACCCGGGGGGCTACACCTTC
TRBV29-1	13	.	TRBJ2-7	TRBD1	CSVETGGGYEQYF	TGCAGCGTCGAGACAGGGGGCGGCTACGAGCAGTACTTC
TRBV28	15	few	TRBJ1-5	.	CASSLYRGELQPQHF	TGTGCCAGCAGTTTATACCGAGGGGAATTGCAGCCCCAGCATTTT
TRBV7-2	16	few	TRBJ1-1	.	CASSLISRGPNTEAFF	TGTGCCAGCAGCTTAATATCGCGAGGGCCGAACACTGAAGCTTTCTTT
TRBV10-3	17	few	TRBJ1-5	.	CAISESIAGAPNQPQHF	TGTGCCATCAGTGAGTCGATAGCCGGGGCGCCTAATCAGCCCCAGCATTTT
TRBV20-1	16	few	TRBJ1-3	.	CSASPPGGQPGNTIYF	TGCAGTGCTTCACCCCCGGGGGGGCAACCTGGAAACACCATATATTTT
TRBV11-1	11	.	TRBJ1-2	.	CASSVGHGYTF	TGTGCCAGCAGTGTAGGTCATGGCTACACCTTC
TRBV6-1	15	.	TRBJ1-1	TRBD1	CASSGQGVMNTEAFF	TGTGCCAGCAGTGGACAGGGAGTTATGAACACTGAAGCTTTCTTT
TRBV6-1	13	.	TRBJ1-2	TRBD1	CASTQGTAYGYTF	TGTGCCAGCACCCAAGGGACAGCGTATGGCTACACCTTC
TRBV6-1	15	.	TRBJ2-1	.	CASSRQGGLYNEQFF	TGTGCCAGCAGCCGCCAAGGGGGACTATACAATGAGCAGTTCTTC
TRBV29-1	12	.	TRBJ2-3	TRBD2	CSGERGIDTQYF	TGCAGCGGAGAGCGGGGGATAGATACGCAGTATTTT
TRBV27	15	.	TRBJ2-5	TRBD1	CASSLSGQGVETQYF	TGTGCCAGCAGTTTATCAGGACAGGGGGTAGAGACCCAGTACTTC
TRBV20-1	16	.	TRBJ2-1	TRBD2	CSARLLAGGVAVEQFF	TGCAGTGCTAGACTCCTAGCGGGAGGGGTAGCGGTTGAGCAGTTCTTC
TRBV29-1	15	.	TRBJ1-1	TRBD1	CSVGRTGAMNTEAFF	TGCAGCGTGGGTCGGACAGGGGCCATGAACACTGAAGCTTTCTTT
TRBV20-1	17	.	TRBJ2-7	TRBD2	CSAMGVLVAGDMGEQYF	TGCAGTGCTATGGGCGTATTAGTAGCGGGAGATATGGGCGAGCAGTACTTC
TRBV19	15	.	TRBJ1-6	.	CASSIDVGSNSPLHF	TGTGCCAGTAGTATAGATGTCGGTTCCAATTCACCCCTCCACTTT
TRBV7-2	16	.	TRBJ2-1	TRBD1	CASSLARGTGGGEQFF	TGTGCCAGCAGCTTGGCCCGTGGGACAGGGGGCGGTGAGCAGTTCTTC
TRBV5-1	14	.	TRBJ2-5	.	CASSLALAQETQYF	TGCGCCAGCAGCTTGGCCCTAGCGCAAGAGACCCAGTACTTC
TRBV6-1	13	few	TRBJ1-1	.	CASSQLGYTEAFF	TGTGCCAGCAGTCAGCTAGGGTACACTGAAGCTTTCTTT
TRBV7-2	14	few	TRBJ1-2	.	CASSLRGYGYGYTF	TGTGCCAGCAGCTTGAGGGGATATGGCTATGGCTACACCTTC
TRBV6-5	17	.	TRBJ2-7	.	CASSYDADPGWGDEQYF	TGTGCCAGCAGTTACGATGCAGACCCAGGGTGGGGCGACGAGCAGTACTTC
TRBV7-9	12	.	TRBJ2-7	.	CASSRTNYEQYF	TGTGCCAGCAGCCGCACTAACTACGAGCAGTACTTC
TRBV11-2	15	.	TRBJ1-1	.	CASSLVTGGGTEAFF	TGTGCCAGCAGCTTAGTTACGGGGGGCGGCACTGAAGCTTTCTTT
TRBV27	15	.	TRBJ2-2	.	CASSGGGGRSGELFF	TGTGCCAGCAGTGGTGGGGGGGGGCGGTCCGGGGAGCTGTTTTTT
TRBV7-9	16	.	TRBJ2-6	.	CASSRGPNSGANVLTF	TGTGCCAGCAGCCGAGGCCCGAACTCTGGGGCCAACGTCCTGACTTTC